The following is a T cell receptor beta chain sequence with its context. The data were obtained in a study of T-cell reconstitution after alpha-beta-depleted transplantation in children. Preparation of the TCRbeta library was carried out with unique molecular identifiers. MiXCR was run by TCRdb on the PCR reads, yielding one entry per CDR3 protein. The table includes nearly 550,000 distinct CDR3 sequences, about 16% detected once. Per germline, CDR1 SGHRS and CDR2 YFSETQ. Trimming took off 7 bases at V and 0 bases at J, with 8 bases between the two ends. The CDR3 covers 13 residues. This chain connects TRBV5-1 to TRBJ1-5; D is unresolved. The input for sequencing was PBMCs from the stem cell graft donor, taken from the stem cell graft. This receptor was taken from a human donor who donated a stem cell graft to a child with acute lymphoblastic leukemia. The DNA of the CDR3 is TGCGCCAGCGCGGTGTATAGCAATCAGCCCCAGCATTTT. This sequence encodes CASAVYSNQPQHF. The full variable domain, in which reference TRBV5-1 and TRBJ1-5 provide the parts outside the CDR3, is KAGVTQTPRYLIKTRGQQVTLSCSPISGHRSVSWYQQTPGQGLQFLFEYFSETQRNKGNFPGRFSGRQFSNSRSEMNVSTLELGDSALYLCASAVYSNQPQHFGDGTRLSIL.